This T cell receptor (beta chain) emerged from a study of control samples from healthy donors and cancer patients. Repertoires were generated with immunoSEQ multiplex PCR, while TCRdb's copy carries only in-frame clones and drops some. The table includes under 450,000 clones, 80% to 95% detected once. The CDR3 covers 13 residues. V was clipped by 1 base and J by 6 bases, with 10 bases between them. CDR1 SGHTA and CDR2 FQGNSA come from the germline V gene. The genes are TRBV7-2 and TRBJ2-7; D is ambiguous. The TCR was taken from a man in his forties or fifties with head and neck cancer. The specimen sequenced was PBMCs. The CDR3 DNA is TGTGCCAGCAGCTTAGGGCACAATGGCGAGCAGTACTTC. Protein product: CASSLGHNGEQYF.